This passage covers 9 T cell receptor beta chains from one sample sequenced in a study of OX40 agonist ivuxolimab in advanced cancers. This table comes from immunoSEQ multiplex PCR, and its TCRdb copy is limited to in-frame clones, with some not included. The sample yields roughly 28,000 clones, approximately 81% seen once. The sequencing here drew on CD4+ or CD8+ T cells sorted from blood, taken in a trial of the OX40 agonist ivuxolimab. The receptors stem from an adult with an advanced solid tumor such as melanoma, head and neck, liver or kidney cancer.

This CDR3 reads CASSGGRGQSSPLHF. The DNA for the CDR3 is TGTGCCAGCAGTGGCGGCAGGGGCCAAAGTTCACCCCTCCACTTT. This chain uses TRBV2 with TRBJ1-6, with D perhaps matching TRBD1 (6 bases). V was trimmed by 4 bases and J by 9 bases, leaving 16 bases between them. Germline values: CDR1 SNHLY, CDR2 FYNNEI. The CDR3 covers 15 residues.

This chain links TRBV6-5 with TRBJ1-1; possible D gene TRBD1, 5 bases. The CDR3 covers 12 residues. Trimming cost V 5 bases and J 7 bases, with 11 bases left between them. Germline V CDR1 and CDR2: MNHEY, SVGAGI. DNA for the CDR3: TGTGCCAGCAGTACCTCAGGGCTTGAAGCTTTCTTT. This gives the protein CASSTSGLEAFF.

The chain links TRBV7-9 to TRBJ2-5; perhaps TRBD2 as D (7 bases). The CDR3 totals 15 residues. Deletions cut 0 bases from V and 9 bases from J, with 17 bases between. Germline-derived CDR1 and CDR2 are SEHNR and FQNEAQ (reference sequence). The CDR3 is CASSLAGGPLEAQYF. In nucleotides, the CDR3 is TGTGCCAGCAGCTTAGCGGGGGGGCCATTGGAGGCCCAGTACTTC.

The chain combines TRBV7-3 with TRBJ1-1; D unresolved. Trimming cost V 1 base and J 0 bases, with 3 bases left between them. The germline V gene has CDR1 SGHTA and CDR2 FQGTGA. The CDR3 runs 13 residues. Written as DNA, the CDR3 is TGTGCCAGCAGCTTAAGCCTGAACACTGAAGCTTTCTTT. Translation gives CASSLSLNTEAFF.

There are a few counts of this clone. The chain carries TRBV14 and TRBJ2-2; 7 nucleotides match TRBD2. Germline V gene sequence: CDR1 SGHDN, CDR2 FVKESK. This CDR3 spans 19 amino acids. Trimming at V came to 3 bases and at J to 5 bases, leaving 18 bases not matched to a gene. DNA for the CDR3: TGTGCCAGCAGCCACCTCCCGGGATCCCCGGGGGGATGGACCGGGGAGCTGTTTTTT. Translating it yields CASSHLPGSPGGWTGELFF.

A single count supports this clone. V and J are TRBV2 and TRBJ2-7, with D perhaps matching TRBD1 (5 bases). Trimming removed 4 bases from V and 2 bases from J, with 12 bases in between. The CDR3 totals 14 residues. Germline CDR1 reads SNHLY; CDR2 reads FYNNEI. CDR3 residues: CASSVIRRAYEQYF. In DNA form, the CDR3 reads TGTGCCAGCAGTGTAATTCGCAGGGCCTACGAGCAGTACTTC.

The chain carries TRBV2 and TRBJ2-3; D unresolved. Between the trimmed V and J ends, which lost 1 base and 1 base, there was a span of 6 bases. This CDR3 is built from 14 residues. Germline lookup yields CDR1 SNHLY and CDR2 FYNNEI. CDR3 region: CASSEVTGTDTQYF. In DNA form, the CDR3 reads TGTGCCAGCAGTGAAGTAACTGGCACAGATACGCAGTATTTT. The whole variable domain, remainder taken from reference TRBV2 and TRBJ2-3, is EPEVTQTPSHQVTQMGQEVILRCVPISNHLYFYWYRQILGQKVEFLVSFYNNEISEKSEIFDDQFSVERPDGSNFTLKIRSTKLEDSAMYFCASSEVTGTDTQYFGPGTRLTVL.

This chain joins TRBV28 and TRBJ2-7, with 7 bases lining up with TRBD1. The germline V gene encodes CDR1 MDHEN and CDR2 SYDVKM. The CDR3 has 12 residues. The V gene end was trimmed by 5 bases and the J gene end by 3 bases; junction bases not matched to a gene: 1. CDR3 amino acids: CASSGDSYEQYF. CDR3 sequence (DNA): TGTGCCAGCAGTGGGGACAGCTACGAGCAGTACTTC. Full variable domain (outside the CDR3, taken from reference TRBV28 and TRBJ2-7): DVKVTQSSRYLVKRTGEKVFLECVQDMDHENMFWYRQDPGLGLRLIYFSYDVKMKEKGDIPEGYSVSREKKERFSLILESASTNQTSMYLCASSGDSYEQYFGPGTRLTVT.

This clone appeared once. This chain joins TRBV5-1 and TRBJ1-1; D is ambiguous. V lost 4 bases to trimming and J lost 3 bases, with 7 bases between them. CDR1 is SGHRS and CDR2 is YFSETQ in the germline V gene. There are 12 residues in the CDR3. The CDR3 reads CASSGWDTEAFF. In nucleotides, the CDR3 is TGCGCCAGCAGCGGATGGGACACTGAAGCTTTCTTT. Full variable domain (rest looked up from reference TRBV5-1 and TRBJ1-1): KAGVTQTPRYLIKTRGQQVTLSCSPISGHRSVSWYQQTPGQGLQFLFEYFSETQRNKGNFPGRFSGRQFSNSRSEMNVSTLELGDSALYLCASSGWDTEAFFGQGTRLTVV.